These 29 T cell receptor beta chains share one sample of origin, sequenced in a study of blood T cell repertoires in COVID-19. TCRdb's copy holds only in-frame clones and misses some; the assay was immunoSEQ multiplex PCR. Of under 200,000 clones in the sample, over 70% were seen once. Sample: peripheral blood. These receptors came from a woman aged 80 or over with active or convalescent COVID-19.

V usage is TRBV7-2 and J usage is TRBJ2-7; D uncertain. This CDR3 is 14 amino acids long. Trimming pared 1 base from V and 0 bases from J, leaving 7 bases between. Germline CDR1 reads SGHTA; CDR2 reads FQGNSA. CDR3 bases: TGTGCCAGCAGCTTAGACCGGAGCTCCTACGAGCAGTACTTC. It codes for CASSLDRSSYEQYF.

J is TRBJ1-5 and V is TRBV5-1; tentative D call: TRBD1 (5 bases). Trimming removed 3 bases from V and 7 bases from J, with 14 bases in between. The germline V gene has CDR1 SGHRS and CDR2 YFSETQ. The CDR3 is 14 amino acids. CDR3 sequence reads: CASSSGTVGQPQHF. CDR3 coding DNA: TGCGCCAGCAGCTCGGGGACTGTGGGGCAGCCCCAGCATTTT. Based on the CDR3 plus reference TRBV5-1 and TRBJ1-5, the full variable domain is KAGVTQTPRYLIKTRGQQVTLSCSPISGHRSVSWYQQTPGQGLQFLFEYFSETQRNKGNFPGRFSGRQFSNSRSEMNVSTLELGDSALYLCASSSGTVGQPQHFGDGTRLSIL.

The CDR3 reads CSASRQALNTEAFF. Written as DNA, the CDR3 is TGCAGTGCTAGTAGACAGGCGTTGAACACTGAAGCTTTCTTT. The V gene is TRBV20-1, the J gene TRBJ1-1; possible D gene TRBD1, 6 bases. Germline V gives CDR1 DFQATT, CDR2 SNEGSKA (reference sequence). The CDR3 is made up of 14 amino acids. V was shortened by 3 bases and J by 0 bases, with 11 bases between the two germline ends.

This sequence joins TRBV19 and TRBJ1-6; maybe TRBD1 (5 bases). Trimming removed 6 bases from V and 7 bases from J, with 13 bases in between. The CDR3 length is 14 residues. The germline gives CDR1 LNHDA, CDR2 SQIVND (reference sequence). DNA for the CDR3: TGTGCCAGTAGGGACGGGGGGATGAATTCACCCCTCCACTTT. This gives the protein CASRDGGMNSPLHF.

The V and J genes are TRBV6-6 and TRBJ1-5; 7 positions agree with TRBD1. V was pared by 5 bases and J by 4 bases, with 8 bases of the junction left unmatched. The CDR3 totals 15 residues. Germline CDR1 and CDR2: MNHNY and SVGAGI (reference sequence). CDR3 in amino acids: CASSPGQADNQPQHF. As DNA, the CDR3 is TGTGCCAGCAGTCCCGGACAGGCGGATAATCAGCCCCAGCATTTT.

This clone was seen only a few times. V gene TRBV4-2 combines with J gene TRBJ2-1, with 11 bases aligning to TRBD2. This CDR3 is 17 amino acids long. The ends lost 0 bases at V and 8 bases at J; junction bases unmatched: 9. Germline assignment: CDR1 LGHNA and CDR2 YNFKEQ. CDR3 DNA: TGTGCCAGCAGCCAAGATGGGCTAGCGGGGGGAGGAGATGAGCAGTTCTTC. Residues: CASSQDGLAGGGDEQFF.

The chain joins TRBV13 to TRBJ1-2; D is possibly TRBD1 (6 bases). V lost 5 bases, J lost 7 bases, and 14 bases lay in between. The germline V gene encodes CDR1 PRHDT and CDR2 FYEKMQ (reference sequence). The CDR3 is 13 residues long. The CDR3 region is CASSITGISGYTF. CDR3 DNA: TGTGCCAGCAGCATCACAGGGATTAGTGGCTACACCTTC.

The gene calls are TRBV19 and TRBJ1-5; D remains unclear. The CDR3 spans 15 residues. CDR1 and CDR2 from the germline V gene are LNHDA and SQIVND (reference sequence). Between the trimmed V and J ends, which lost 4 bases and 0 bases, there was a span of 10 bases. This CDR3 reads CASSTRGSSNQPQHF. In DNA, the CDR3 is TGTGCCAGTAGTACCCGAGGTAGTAGCAATCAGCCCCAGCATTTT. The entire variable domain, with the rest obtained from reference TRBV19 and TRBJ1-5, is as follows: DGGITQSPKYLFRKEGQNVTLSCEQNLNHDAMYWYRQDPGQGLRLIYYSQIVNDFQKGDIAEGYSVSREKKESFPLTVTSAQKNPTAFYLCASSTRGSSNQPQHFGDGTRLSIL.

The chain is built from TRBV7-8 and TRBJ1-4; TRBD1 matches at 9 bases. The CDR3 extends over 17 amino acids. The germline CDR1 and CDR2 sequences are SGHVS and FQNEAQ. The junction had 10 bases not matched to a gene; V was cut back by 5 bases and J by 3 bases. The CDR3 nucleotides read TGTGCCAGCAGCCCTTACAGGGGGCGCTTCCCTAATGAAAAACTGTTTTTT. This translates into CASSPYRGRFPNEKLFF.

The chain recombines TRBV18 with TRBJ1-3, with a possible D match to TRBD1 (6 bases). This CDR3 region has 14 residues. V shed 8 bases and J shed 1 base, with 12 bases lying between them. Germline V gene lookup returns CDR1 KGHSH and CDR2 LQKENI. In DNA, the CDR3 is TGTGCCAGCCAGGGGCAGGGGTCTGGAAACACCATATATTTT. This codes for CASQGQGSGNTIYF.

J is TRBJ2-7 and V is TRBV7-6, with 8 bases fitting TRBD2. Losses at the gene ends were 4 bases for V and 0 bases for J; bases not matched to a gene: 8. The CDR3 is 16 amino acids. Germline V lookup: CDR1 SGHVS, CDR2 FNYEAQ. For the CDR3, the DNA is TGTGCCAGCAGCTCATTTAGCGGGGCCAGCTCCTACGAGCAGTACTTC. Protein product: CASSSFSGASSYEQYF.

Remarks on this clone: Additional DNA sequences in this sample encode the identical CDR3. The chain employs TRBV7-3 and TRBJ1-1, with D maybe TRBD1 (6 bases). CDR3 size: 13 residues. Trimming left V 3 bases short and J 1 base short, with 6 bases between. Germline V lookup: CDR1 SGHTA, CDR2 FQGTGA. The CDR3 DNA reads TGTGCCAGCAGCTTGACAGGGAACACTGAAGCTTTCTTT. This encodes CASSLTGNTEAFF.

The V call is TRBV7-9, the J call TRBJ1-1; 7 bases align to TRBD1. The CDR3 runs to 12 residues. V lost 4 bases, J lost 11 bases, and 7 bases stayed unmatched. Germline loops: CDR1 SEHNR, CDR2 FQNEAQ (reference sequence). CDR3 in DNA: TGTGCCAGCAGCTCGGACAGGTTTGGGGCTTTCTTT. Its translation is CASSSDRFGAFF. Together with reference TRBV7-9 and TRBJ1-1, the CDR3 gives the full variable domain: DTGVSQNPRHKITKRGQNVTFRCDPISEHNRLYWYRQTLGQGPEFLTYFQNEAQLEKSRLLSDRFSAERPKGSFSTLEIQRTEQGDSAMYLCASSSDRFGAFFGQGTRLTVV.

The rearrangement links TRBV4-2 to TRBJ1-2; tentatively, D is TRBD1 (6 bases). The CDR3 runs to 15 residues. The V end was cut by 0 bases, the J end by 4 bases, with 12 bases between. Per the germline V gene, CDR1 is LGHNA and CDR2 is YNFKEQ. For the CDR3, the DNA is TGTGCCAGCAGCCAAGATGAGGGGGTTGGCTATGGCTACACCTTC. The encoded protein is CASSQDEGVGYGYTF.

The CDR3 DNA reads TGTGCCATCAGTGACCCCACCCTGAGTTTACAGACCCAGTACTTC. Translating it yields CAISDPTLSLQTQYF. V and J are TRBV10-3 and TRBJ2-5, with D uncertain. CDR3 size: 15 residues. The germline V gene has CDR1 ENHRY and CDR2 SYGVKD. The V end was cut by 3 bases, the J end by 6 bases, with 17 bases between.

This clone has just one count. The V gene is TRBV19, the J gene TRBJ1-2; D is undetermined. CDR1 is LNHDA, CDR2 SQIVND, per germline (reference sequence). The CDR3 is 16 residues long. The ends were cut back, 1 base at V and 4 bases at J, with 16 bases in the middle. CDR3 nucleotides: TGTGCCAGTAGTATAGGGGCCGGGGAGGATATCTATGGCTACACCTTC. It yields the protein CASSIGAGEDIYGYTF.

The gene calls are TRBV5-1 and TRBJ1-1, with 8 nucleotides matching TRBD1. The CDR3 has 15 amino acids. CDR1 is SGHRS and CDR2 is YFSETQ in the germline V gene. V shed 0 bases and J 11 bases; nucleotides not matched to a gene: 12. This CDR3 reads CASSLGDRRALGAFF. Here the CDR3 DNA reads TGCGCCAGCAGCTTGGGGGACAGGAGGGCTCTGGGGGCTTTCTTT.

The DNA of the CDR3 is TGTGCCAGCAGTACCCTAGGTTCGGGACTAGCGGGGGCGGGGGATACGCAGTATTTT. Translation: CASSTLGSGLAGAGDTQYF. The chain recombines TRBV28 with TRBJ2-3; 14 positions match TRBD2. This CDR3 comprises 19 residues. CDR1 and CDR2 from the germline V gene are MDHEN and SYDVKM. The V and J ends lost 5 bases and 6 bases, in that order; junction bases with no gene match: 16.

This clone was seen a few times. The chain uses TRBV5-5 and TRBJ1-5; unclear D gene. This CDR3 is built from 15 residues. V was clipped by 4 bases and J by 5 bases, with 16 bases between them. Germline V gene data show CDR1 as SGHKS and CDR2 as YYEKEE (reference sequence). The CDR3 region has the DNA TGTGCCAGCAGCCGAGCTATATTCGGGTATCAGCCCCAGCATTTT. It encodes CASSRAIFGYQPQHF.

CDR3 sequence (DNA): TGCGCCAGCAGCCAAGAACTGCGGAGGACTAATGAAAAACTGTTTTTT. Encoded protein: CASSQELRRTNEKLFF. The chain links TRBV4-3 to TRBJ1-4; D not certain. Trimming took off 0 bases at V and 2 bases at J, with 10 bases between the two ends. Germline V gene sequence: CDR1 LGHNA, CDR2 YSLEER. This CDR3 is built from 16 residues.

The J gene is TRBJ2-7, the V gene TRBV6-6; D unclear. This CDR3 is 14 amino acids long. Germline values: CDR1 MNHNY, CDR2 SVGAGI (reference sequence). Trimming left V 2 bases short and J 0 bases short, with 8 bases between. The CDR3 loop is CASSYGGTSYEQYF. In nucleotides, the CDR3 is TGTGCCAGCAGTTACGGCGGAACCTCCTACGAGCAGTACTTC.

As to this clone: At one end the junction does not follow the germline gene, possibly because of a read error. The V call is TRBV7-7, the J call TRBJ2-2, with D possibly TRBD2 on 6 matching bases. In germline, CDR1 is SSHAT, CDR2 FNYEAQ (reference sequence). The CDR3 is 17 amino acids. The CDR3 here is CASSTAAGRQYTGELFF. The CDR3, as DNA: TGTGCTAGCAGCACGGCGGCGGGGCGACAGTACACCGGGGAGCTGTTTTTT.

CDR3 sequence reads: CASSQETGALIYGYTF. As DNA, the CDR3 is TGCGCCAGCAGCCAAGAGACAGGGGCACTCATCTATGGCTACACCTTC. The chain is built from TRBV4-3 and TRBJ1-2, with 8 bases lining up with TRBD1. Trimming took 0 bases from V and 4 from J; bases not matched to a gene: 7. This CDR3 comprises 16 residues. The germline CDR1 and CDR2 sequences are LGHNA and YSLEER.

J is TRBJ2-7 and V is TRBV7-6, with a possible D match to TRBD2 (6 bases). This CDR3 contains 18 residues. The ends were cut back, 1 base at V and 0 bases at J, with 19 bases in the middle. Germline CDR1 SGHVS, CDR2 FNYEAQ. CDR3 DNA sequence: TGTGCCAGCAGCTTAGGACCTTCCAGCGGGTCGAGCTCCTACGAGCAGTACTTC. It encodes CASSLGPSSGSSSYEQYF.

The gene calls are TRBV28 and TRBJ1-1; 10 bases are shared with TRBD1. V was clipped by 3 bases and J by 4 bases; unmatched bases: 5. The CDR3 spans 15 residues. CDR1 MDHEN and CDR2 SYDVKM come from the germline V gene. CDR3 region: CASSLPWTGGTEAFF. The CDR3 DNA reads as TGTGCCAGCAGTTTGCCGTGGACAGGGGGCACTGAAGCTTTCTTT.

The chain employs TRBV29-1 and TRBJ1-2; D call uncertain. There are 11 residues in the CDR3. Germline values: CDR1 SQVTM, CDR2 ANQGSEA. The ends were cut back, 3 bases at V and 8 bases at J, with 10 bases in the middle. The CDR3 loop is CSVESPGGYTF. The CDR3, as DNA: TGCAGCGTTGAGTCCCCGGGAGGCTACACCTTC. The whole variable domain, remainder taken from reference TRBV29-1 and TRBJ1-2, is SAVISQKPSRDICQRGTSLTIQCQVDSQVTMMFWYRQQPGQSLTLIATANQGSEATYESGFVIDKFPISRPNLTFSTLTVSNMSPEDSSIYLCSVESPGGYTFGSGTRLTVV.

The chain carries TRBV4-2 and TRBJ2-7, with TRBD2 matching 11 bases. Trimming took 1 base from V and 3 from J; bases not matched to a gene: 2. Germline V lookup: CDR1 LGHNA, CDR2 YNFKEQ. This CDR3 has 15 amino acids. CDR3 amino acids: CASSQATSGGYEQYF. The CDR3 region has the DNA TGTGCCAGCAGCCAAGCCACTAGCGGGGGCTACGAGCAGTACTTC.

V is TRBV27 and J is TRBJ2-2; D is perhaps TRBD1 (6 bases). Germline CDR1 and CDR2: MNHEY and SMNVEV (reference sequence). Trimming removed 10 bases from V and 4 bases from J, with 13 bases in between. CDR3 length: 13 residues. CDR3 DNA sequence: TGTGCCACCTCGGACAGACCCACCGGGGAGCTGTTTTTT. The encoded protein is CATSDRPTGELFF.

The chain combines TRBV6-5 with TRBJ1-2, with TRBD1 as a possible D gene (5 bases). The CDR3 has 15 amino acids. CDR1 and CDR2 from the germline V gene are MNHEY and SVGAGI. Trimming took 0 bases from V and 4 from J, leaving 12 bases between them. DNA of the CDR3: TGTGCCAGCAGTTACTCGGGGGGAGGGATCTATGGCTACACCTTC. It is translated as CASSYSGGGIYGYTF.